The rows below give T cell receptor beta chains drawn from one sample of a study of blood T cell repertoires in COVID-19. Sequencing was performed with immunoSEQ multiplex PCR; in TCRdb, only in-frame clones are kept and a portion is missing. The table lists more than 200,000 clones, less than 90% of them singletons, with around 1.6% in the top ten. The specimen was peripheral blood. These receptors were collected from a man between 65 and 80 years old with acute or convalescent COVID-19. Both conserved end residues are part of each CDR3. D genes are given only for firm matches. Part of the rows lack a size; the others show once, few, many or a class for expanded clones.

J gene,D gene,clone size,V gene,CDR3 protein,CDR3 DNA
TRBJ1-2,.,.,TRBV12-3/TRBV12-4,CASSPRGRRGYTF,TGTGCCAGCAGTCCAAGGGGCCGTAGGGGCTACACCTTC
TRBJ2-1,.,.,TRBV7-8,CASSLAPGILGNEQFF,TGTGCCAGCAGCTTAGCCCCGGGGATACTTGGGAATGAGCAGTTCTTC
TRBJ2-7,TRBD1,.,TRBV5-1,CASSLGPGTAAHYEQYF,TGCGCCAGCAGCTTGGGTCCCGGGACAGCGGCGCACTACGAGCAGTACTTC
TRBJ2-7,.,.,TRBV7-2,CASSLVELGPYEQYF,TGTGCCAGCAGCTTAGTCGAACTAGGTCCCTACGAGCAGTACTTC
TRBJ1-1,.,.,TRBV21-1,CASIGDTEAFF,TGTGCCAGCATCGGGGACACTGAAGCTTTCTTT
TRBJ2-7,TRBD2,.,TRBV4-1,CASSQRTSLYEQYF,TGCGCCAGCAGCCAAAGGACTAGCCTCTACGAGCAGTACTTC
TRBJ1-1,.,.,TRBV19,CASAPSIDRNTEAFF,TGTGCCAGTGCCCCCTCGATCGACAGGAACACTGAAGCTTTCTTT
TRBJ1-4,TRBD1,.,TRBV25-1,CASSESGQGRGEKLFF,TGTGCCAGCAGTGAATCGGGACAGGGGAGGGGTGAAAAACTGTTTTTT
TRBJ2-7,TRBD1,.,TRBV5-4,CASSQDRESYEQYF,TGTGCCAGCAGCCAGGACAGGGAATCGTACGAGCAGTACTTC
TRBJ1-6,.,few,TRBV27,CASSLGSSYNSPLHF,TGTGCCAGCAGTTTGGGGAGCTCCTATAATTCACCCCTCCACTTT
TRBJ2-3,TRBD1,.,TRBV5-6,CASSPDRGRVATQYF,TGTGCCAGCAGCCCGGACAGGGGGCGAGTGGCTACGCAGTATTTT
TRBJ1-2,TRBD1,.,TRBV12-3/TRBV12-4,CASTGTGDRGYTF,TGTGCCAGCACCGGGACAGGGGATCGTGGCTACACCTTC
TRBJ1-4,.,.,TRBV19,CASSIGNRPNEKLFF,TGTGCCAGTAGTATCGGTAACAGACCGAATGAAAAACTGTTTTTT
TRBJ2-1,TRBD2,once,TRBV7-6,CASSSFGGRAYNEQFF,TGTGCCAGCAGCTCGTTCGGCGGGAGGGCCTACAATGAGCAGTTCTTC
TRBJ2-3,TRBD1,.,TRBV18,CASGTGTGADTQYF,TGTGCCAGCGGCACCGGGACAGGGGCAGATACGCAGTATTTT
TRBJ2-1,.,.,TRBV21-1,CASRPGLAPYNEQFF,TGTGCCAGCAGGCCGGGACTAGCTCCTTACAATGAGCAGTTCTTC
TRBJ1-2,.,.,TRBV27,CASSFRPRAGINYGYTF,TGTGCCAGCAGTTTTAGGCCCCGGGCGGGGATTAACTATGGCTACACCTTC
TRBJ2-2,TRBD2,.,TRBV4-1,CASSQEGLAGLFF,TGCGCCAGCAGCCAAGAGGGACTAGCGGGCTTGTTTTTT
TRBJ2-1,TRBD2,.,TRBV19,CASSIAGLAENEQFF,TGTGCCAGTAGTATAGCGGGACTAGCGGAGAATGAGCAGTTCTTC
TRBJ1-5,.,.,TRBV6-6,CASRLGGSNQPQHF,TGTGCCAGCAGATTAGGGGGAAGCAATCAGCCCCAGCATTTT
TRBJ1-1,.,few,TRBV28,CASVGAAGTEAFF,TGTGCCAGCGTAGGGGCTGCGGGAACTGAAGCTTTCTTT
TRBJ2-2,.,once,TRBV19,CASSIQGQYTGELFF,TGTGCCAGTAGTATACAAGGACAGTACACCGGGGAGCTGTTTTTT
TRBJ1-2,TRBD1,once,TRBV28,CASSLSGGDGYTF,TGTGCCAGCAGTCTGTCAGGGGGCGATGGCTACACCTTC
TRBJ2-1,.,.,TRBV5-1,CASSLKLGSSYNEQFF,TGCGCCAGCAGCTTAAAACTAGGGAGCTCCTACAATGAGCAGTTCTTC
TRBJ1-1,.,.,TRBV28,CASSPRRMDTEAFF,TGTGCCAGCAGTCCAAGGAGGATGGACACTGAAGCTTTCTTT
TRBJ1-2,.,.,TRBV6-5,CASRTSSRANYGYTF,TGTGCCAGCAGAACTTCGTCAAGAGCTAACTATGGCTACACCTTC
TRBJ2-1,TRBD2,.,TRBV4-1,CASSQRPGAGDYYNEQFF,TGCGCCAGCAGCCAACGCCCCGGAGCGGGAGATTACTACAATGAGCAGTTCTTC
TRBJ1-1,.,.,TRBV6-5,CASSRTIGTEAFF,TGTGCCAGCAGTCGGACAATCGGTACTGAAGCTTTCTTT
TRBJ2-1,TRBD1,.,TRBV5-1,CASSSGQDSQRINEQFF,TGCGCCAGCAGCTCCGGACAGGACTCGCAACGGATCAATGAGCAGTTCTTC
TRBJ2-5,.,few,TRBV6-5,CAAGRGERETQYF,TGTGCCGCAGGGCGGGGAGAGCGGGAGACCCAGTACTTC
TRBJ2-3,TRBD2,.,TRBV3-1/TRBV3-2,CASSPRVRAGGGDTQYF,TGTGCCAGCAGCCCAAGGGTTCGGGCGGGAGGAGGAGATACGCAGTATTTT
TRBJ1-2,TRBD1,.,TRBV18,CASSPLRQGANYGYTF,TGTGCCAGCTCACCACTAAGACAGGGGGCAAACTATGGCTACACCTTC
TRBJ2-1,TRBD1,.,TRBV6-5,CASIGTAPYNEQFF,TGTGCCAGCATCGGGACAGCTCCCTACAATGAGCAGTTCTTC
TRBJ2-5,TRBD2,.,TRBV14,CASSQGLKVETQYF,TGTGCCAGCAGCCAGGGACTAAAAGTAGAGACCCAGTACTTC
TRBJ1-5,.,once,TRBV19,CASSISGDNQPQHF,TGTGCCAGTAGTATTTCAGGGGACAATCAGCCCCAGCATTTT
TRBJ2-7,.,few,TRBV18,CASSPRQTVDYEQYF,TGTGCCAGCTCACCGAGGCAGACCGTAGACTACGAGCAGTACTTC
TRBJ2-3,TRBD2,.,TRBV7-2,CASSLIGTSPTDTQYF,TGTGCCAGCAGCTTAATTGGGACTAGCCCTACAGATACGCAGTATTTT
TRBJ2-5,.,.,TRBV5-1,CASSLSRREEETQYF,TGCGCCAGCAGCTTATCTAGGAGGGAGGAAGAGACCCAGTACTTC
TRBJ1-2,.,.,TRBV10-2,CASSPPGVDGYTF,TGCGCCAGCAGCCCCCCGGGGGTCGATGGCTACACCTTC
TRBJ2-2,.,.,TRBV9,CASSDGQRTGELFF,TGTGCCAGCAGCGACGGACAACGCACCGGGGAGCTGTTTTTT
TRBJ1-1,.,.,TRBV7-9,CASSPDSTEAFF,TGTGCCAGCAGCCCAGACAGTACTGAAGCTTTCTTT
TRBJ2-1,TRBD2,few,TRBV7-9,CASSLLGTSGYNEQFF,TGTGCCAGCAGCTTACTTGGGACTAGCGGCTACAATGAGCAGTTCTTC
TRBJ2-1,TRBD2,.,TRBV11-3,CASSPGTSGNEQFF,TGTGCCAGCAGCCCCGGGACTAGCGGGAATGAGCAGTTCTTC
TRBJ1-3,TRBD1,.,TRBV15,CATSGTGDFSGNTIYF,TGTGCCACCAGCGGTACAGGGGATTTCTCTGGAAACACCATATATTTT
TRBJ2-1,.,.,TRBV7-2,CASSPTRGATIGNEQFF,TGTGCCAGCAGCCCGACCCGAGGAGCAACGATAGGCAATGAGCAGTTCTTC
TRBJ2-5,.,.,TRBV9,CASSPSPRGETQYF,TGTGCCAGCAGCCCGAGCCCCCGGGGGGAGACCCAGTACTTC
TRBJ2-2,.,once,TRBV7-9,CASSLTAGELFF,TGTGCCAGCAGCTTGACAGCCGGGGAGCTGTTTTTT
TRBJ1-2,TRBD1,few,TRBV30,CAWSEPRLDRVYGYTF,TGTGCCTGGTCCGAACCTCGACTAGACAGGGTCTATGGCTACACCTTC
TRBJ1-5,TRBD1,.,TRBV28,CASRPTGSQPQHF,TGTGCCAGCAGACCGACAGGGTCTCAGCCCCAGCATTTT
TRBJ1-4,TRBD1,few,TRBV7-2,CASSHNRGGNEKLFF,TGTGCCAGCAGCCACAACAGGGGTGGGAATGAAAAACTGTTTTTT
TRBJ2-3,TRBD1,.,TRBV5-1,CASSLLSGGSTDTQYF,TGCGCCAGCAGCTTGCTGTCAGGGGGAAGCACAGATACGCAGTATTTT
TRBJ2-7,.,once,TRBV10-3,CAISESGASSYEQYF,TGTGCCATCAGTGAGTCGGGGGCAAGCTCCTACGAGCAGTACTTC